This is a list of T cell receptor beta chains from one sample in a study of Graves' ophthalmopathy and Graves' hyperthyroidism. TCRdb redid the calling of the multiplex PCR reads with MiXCR, one entry per CDR3 protein. The data contain approximately 1.2 million distinct CDR3 sequences, about 38% of them singletons. Specimen: peripheral blood or thyroid tissue (not recorded which). The receptors were sampled from an adult man with Graves' hyperthyroidism. CDR3s include the opening cysteine and the closing phenylalanine or tryptophan. Fields, in order: D gene, clone size, J gene, V gene, CDR3 protein, CDR3 DNA. D genes are given only for firm matches. The size entry is marked missing in some rows and otherwise reads once, few, many or a size class.

>.|once|TRBJ1-2|TRBV29-1
CSAEGHGYTF
TGCAGCGCCGAAGGGCATGGCTACACCTTC
>TRBD1|.|TRBJ2-5|TRBV5-1
CASSMPGQQETQYF
TGCGCCAGCAGCATGCCGGGACAGCAAGAGACCCAGTACTTC
>TRBD1|many|TRBJ1-5|TRBV6-5
CASSYSGGGGSNQPQHF
TGTGCCAGCAGTTACTCAGGAGGGGGCGGAAGCAATCAGCCCCAGCATTTT
>TRBD1|many|TRBJ1-3|TRBV9
CASSVDRGLGSGNTIYF
TGTGCCAGCAGCGTGGACAGGGGGTTGGGCTCTGGAAACACCATATATTTT
>TRBD2|.|TRBJ2-7|TRBV5-4
CASSSKRGDEQYF
TGTGCCAGCAGCTCGAAGCGGGGGGACGAGCAGTACTTC
>.|few|TRBJ2-7|TRBV12-3/TRBV12-4
CASTPGEQGGEQYF
TGTGCCTCGACCCCCGGTGAGCAGGGAGGTGAGCAGTACTTC
>.|.|TRBJ1-1|TRBV7-9
CASSFIQPNTEAFF
TGTGCCAGCAGCTTCATCCAGCCAAACACTGAAGCTTTCTTT
>.|few|TRBJ2-5|TRBV7-8
CASSLPGGRRQETQYF
TGTGCCAGCAGCCTCCCTGGGGGCAGAAGACAAGAGACCCAGTACTTC
>TRBD1|many|TRBJ2-7|TRBV20-1
CSASDRESSYEQYF
TGCAGTGCTAGTGACAGGGAAAGCTCCTACGAGCAGTACTTC
>TRBD1|few|TRBJ2-5|TRBV15
CATSSLDRGRAGETQYF
TGTGCCACCAGCAGCCTTGACAGGGGGAGGGCAGGAGAGACCCAGTACTTC
>.|many|TRBJ1-5|TRBV15
CATSWTVNSNQPQHF
TGTGCCACCAGTTGGACAGTTAATAGCAATCAGCCCCAGCATTTT
>.|.|TRBJ2-5|TRBV20-1
CSAREQEVETQYF
TGCAGTGCTAGAGAACAGGAGGTTGAGACCCAGTACTTC
>.|.|TRBJ2-7|TRBV2
CASSYGHSNSYEQYF
TGTGCCAGCAGTTACGGACATTCGAACTCCTACGAGCAGTACTTC
>TRBD1|.|TRBJ2-2|TRBV5-6
CASSLWTGGVTGELFF
TGTGCCAGCAGCCTGTGGACAGGGGGCGTAACCGGGGAGCTGTTTTTT
>.|once|TRBJ2-7|TRBV9
CASNPTTSSPPTGCEQYF
TGTGCCAGCAACCCGACTACTAGCAGTCCCCCCACAGGTTGCGAGCAGTACTTC
>.|many|TRBJ1-2|TRBV25-1
CASSDLGYGYTF
TGTGCCAGCAGTGATCTTGGCTATGGCTACACCTTC
>.|few|TRBJ2-2|TRBV13
CASSRLPDSMATGELFF
TGTGCCAGCAGTCGACTGCCCGACAGCATGGCCACCGGGGAGCTGTTTTTT
>TRBD1|many|TRBJ1-1|TRBV20-1
CSARYQGANTEAFF
TGCAGTGCTAGGTACCAGGGGGCGAACACTGAAGCTTTCTTT
>TRBD1|many|TRBJ1-5|TRBV5-5
CASSLGIGQGGQPQHF
TGTGCCAGCAGCTTGGGGATCGGACAGGGGGGTCAGCCCCAGCATTTT
>.|many|TRBJ1-4|TRBV25-1
CASSEYQGATSNEKLFF
TGTGCCAGCAGTGAATATCAGGGAGCAACGTCTAATGAAAAACTGTTTTTT
>.|few|TRBJ1-1|TRBV4-3
CASSQDPGINTEAFF
TGCGCCAGCAGCCAAGATCCCGGGATAAACACTGAAGCTTTCTTT
>.|.|TRBJ1-3|TRBV7-2
CASSLVSRTLSGNTIYF
TGTGCCAGCAGCTTAGTATCCAGGACACTCTCTGGAAACACCATATATTTT
>.|once|TRBJ2-7|TRBV7-8
CASSWDTSYEQYF
TGTGCCAGCAGCTGGGACACTTCCTACGAGCAGTACTTC
>.|few|TRBJ2-5|TRBV12-3/TRBV12-4
CASSLVGGRPGETQYF
TGTGCCAGCAGTCTCGTCGGTGGGCGACCGGGAGAGACCCAGTACTTC
>.|.|TRBJ1-4|TRBV28
CASSFRTDPNEKLFF
TGTGCCAGCAGTTTTCGGACGGACCCTAATGAAAAACTGTTTTTT
>.|few|TRBJ2-7|TRBV5-4
CASSQDMRAAGLYEQYF
TGTGCCAGCAGCCAAGATATGAGGGCGGCGGGCCTTTACGAGCAGTACTTC
>TRBD1|many|TRBJ2-5|TRBV10-3
CAISARGTGRETQYF
TGTGCCATCAGTGCTCGGGGGACAGGTCGAGAGACCCAGTACTTC
>TRBD1|many|TRBJ2-2|TRBV19
CASSIETGGATGELFF
TGTGCCAGTAGTATAGAAACAGGGGGTGCCACCGGGGAGCTGTTTTTT
>.|many|TRBJ1-5|TRBV12-3/TRBV12-4
CASSLTGGQPQHF
TGTGCCAGCAGTTTGACCGGGGGTCAGCCCCAGCATTTT
>.|.|TRBJ1-3|TRBV2
CASRPQGPGNTIYF
TGTGCCAGCCGGCCGCAGGGGCCAGGAAACACCATATATTTT
>.|many|TRBJ2-7|TRBV25-1
CASAKGVSYEQYF
TGTGCCAGCGCCAAGGGGGTCTCCTACGAGCAGTACTTC
>.|.|TRBJ2-5|TRBV12-3/TRBV12-4
CASSFDTLSETQYF
TGTGCCAGCAGTTTTGATACCCTATCAGAGACCCAGTACTTC